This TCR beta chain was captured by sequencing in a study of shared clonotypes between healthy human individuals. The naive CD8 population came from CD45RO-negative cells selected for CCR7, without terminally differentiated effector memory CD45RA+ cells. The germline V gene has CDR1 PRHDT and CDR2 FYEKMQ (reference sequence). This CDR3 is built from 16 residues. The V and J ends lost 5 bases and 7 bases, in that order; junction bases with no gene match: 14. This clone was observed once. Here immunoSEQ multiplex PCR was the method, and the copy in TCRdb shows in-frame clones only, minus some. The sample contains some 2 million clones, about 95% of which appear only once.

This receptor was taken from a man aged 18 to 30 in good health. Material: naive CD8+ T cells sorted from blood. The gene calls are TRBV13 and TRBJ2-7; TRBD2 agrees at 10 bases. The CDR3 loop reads CASSTSLAGAMGEQYF. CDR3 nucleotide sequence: TGTGCCAGCAGCACGTCTCTAGCGGGGGCGATGGGGGAGCAGTACTTC. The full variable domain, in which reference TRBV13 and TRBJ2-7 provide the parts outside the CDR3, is AAGVIQSPRHLIKEKRETATLKCYPIPRHDTVYWYQQGPGQDPQFLISFYEKMQSDKGSIPDRFSAQQFSDYHSELNMSSLELGDSALYFCASSTSLAGAMGEQYFGPGTRLTVT.